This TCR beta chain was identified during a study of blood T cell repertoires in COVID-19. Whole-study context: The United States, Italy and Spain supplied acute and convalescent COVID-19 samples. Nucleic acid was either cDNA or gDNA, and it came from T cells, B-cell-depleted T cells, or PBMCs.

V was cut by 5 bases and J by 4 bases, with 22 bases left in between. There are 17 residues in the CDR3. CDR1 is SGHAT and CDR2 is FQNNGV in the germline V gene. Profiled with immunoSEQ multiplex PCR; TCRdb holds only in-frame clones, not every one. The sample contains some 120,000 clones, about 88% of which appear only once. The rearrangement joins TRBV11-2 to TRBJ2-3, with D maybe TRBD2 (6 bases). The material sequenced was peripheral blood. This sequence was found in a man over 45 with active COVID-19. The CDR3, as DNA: TGTGCCAGCAGCAAAAATACTGGTTCCCCTAGCGCAGATACGCAGTATTTT. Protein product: CASSKNTGSPSADTQYF.